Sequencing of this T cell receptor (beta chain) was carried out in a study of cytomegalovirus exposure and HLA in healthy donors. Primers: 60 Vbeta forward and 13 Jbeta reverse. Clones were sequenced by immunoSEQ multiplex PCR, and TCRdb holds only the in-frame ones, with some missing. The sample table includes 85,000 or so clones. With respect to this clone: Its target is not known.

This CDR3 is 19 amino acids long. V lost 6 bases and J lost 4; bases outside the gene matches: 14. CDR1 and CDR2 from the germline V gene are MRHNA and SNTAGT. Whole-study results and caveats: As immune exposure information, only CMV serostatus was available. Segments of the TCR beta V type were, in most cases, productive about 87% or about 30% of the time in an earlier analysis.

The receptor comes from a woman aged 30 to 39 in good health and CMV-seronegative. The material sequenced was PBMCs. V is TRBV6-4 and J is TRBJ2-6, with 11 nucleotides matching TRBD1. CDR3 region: CASRERIRTGGDGANVLTF. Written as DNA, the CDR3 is TGTGCCAGCAGGGAAAGAATCCGGACAGGGGGCGACGGGGCCAACGTCCTGACTTTC.